A single sample gave rise to the 10 T cell receptor beta chains below, sequenced in a study of OX40 agonist ivuxolimab in advanced cancers. Profiling relied on immunoSEQ multiplex PCR, and the TCRdb table lists in-frame clones only, not all of them. The data show 55,000 to 70,000 clones, approximately 80% seen once. Source: CD4+ or CD8+ T cells sorted from blood, taken in a trial of the OX40 agonist ivuxolimab. All receptors derive from an adult with an advanced solid tumor such as melanoma, head and neck, liver or kidney cancer.

V and J are TRBV19 and TRBJ2-1; 8 bases fit TRBD2. V gave up 10 bases and J gave up 7 bases; unmatched junction bases: 18. Germline CDR1 LNHDA, CDR2 SQIVND (reference sequence). This CDR3 region has 16 residues. The CDR3 is CATREGGIKSRNEQFF. The CDR3 coding sequence is TGTGCCACCCGGGAGGGAGGGATTAAATCCCGGAATGAGCAGTTCTTC.

The gene calls are TRBV10-2 and TRBJ1-1; TRBD1 might be the D (5 bases). This CDR3 has 15 amino acids. Germline V CDR1 and CDR2: WSHSY, SAAADI. V dropped 4 bases and J dropped 1 base, with 13 bases sitting between them. The CDR3 DNA reads TGCGCCAGCAGTGGCCCCGGACAAAAGAACACTGAAGCTTTCTTT. This gives the protein CASSGPGQKNTEAFF.

The chain employs TRBV5-1 and TRBJ2-3; the match to TRBD2 covers 12 bases. The CDR3 has 13 amino acids. Germline-derived CDR1 and CDR2 are SGHRS and YFSETQ. The ends lost 4 bases at V and 8 bases at J; junction bases unmatched: 2. CDR3 sequence: CASSETSGGTQYF. Written as DNA, the CDR3 is TGCGCCAGCAGCGAGACTAGCGGGGGTACGCAGTATTTT.

The chain employs TRBV18 and TRBJ2-7, with D uncertain. V lost 2 bases and J lost 4, with 9 bases in between. Germline values: CDR1 KGHSH, CDR2 LQKENI. This CDR3 comprises 13 residues. CDR3 loop: CASSPMDGYEQYF. The CDR3 DNA is TGTGCCAGCTCACCAATGGACGGTTACGAGCAGTACTTC.

This sequence joins TRBV5-6 and TRBJ2-2, with 7 bases lining up with TRBD1. Germline lookup yields CDR1 SGHDT and CDR2 YYEEEE. This CDR3 has 16 residues. After removal of 4 bases from V and 3 bases from J, the junction contained 9 bases not matched to a gene. Here the CDR3 DNA reads TGTGCCAGCAGCCCCAGACAGGGTAGTTACACCGGGGAGCTGTTTTTT. Its protein product is CASSPRQGSYTGELFF.

This chain connects TRBV7-2 to TRBJ1-2; 7 bases map to TRBD1. Trimming took 5 bases from V and 4 from J; bases not matched to a gene: 1. CDR3 length: 12 residues. Looked up from germline, CDR1 is SGHTA and CDR2 is FQGNSA. CDR3 amino acids: CASSRDSYGYTF. In DNA form, the CDR3 reads TGTGCCAGCAGCCGGGACAGCTATGGCTACACCTTC.

This clone was observed at least ten times. The J gene is TRBJ2-3, the V gene TRBV5-1; weak D call: TRBD1 (5 bases). CDR3 length: 16 amino acids. CDR1 and CDR2 from the germline V gene are SGHRS and YFSETQ. The V gene lost 0 bases and the J gene lost 8 bases, with 19 bases spanning the gap. The CDR3 is CASSLEGRVQIGTQYF. The CDR3 DNA reads TGCGCCAGCAGCTTGGAGGGCAGGGTCCAAATCGGTACGCAGTATTTT.

This clone appeared once. The chain employs TRBV15 and TRBJ2-4; D is ambiguous. Per germline, CDR1 LNHNV and CDR2 YYDKDF (reference sequence). The germline V and J ends were trimmed by 0 bases and 4 bases, with 7 bases remaining between them. The CDR3 contains 14 residues. In DNA form, the CDR3 reads TGTGCCACCAGCAGAGACATGTCAAAAAACATTCAGTACTTC. Encoded protein: CATSRDMSKNIQYF.

The CDR3 DNA follows: TGTGCCTGGAGTGAATGGTCAGGGGGCAGAAATGGCTACACCTTC. This gives the protein CAWSEWSGGRNGYTF. This chain links TRBV30 with TRBJ1-2, with 8 bases matching TRBD1. Trimming at V came to 1 base and at J to 6 bases, leaving 10 bases not matched to a gene. In germline, CDR1 is GTSNPN, CDR2 SVGIG (reference sequence). This CDR3 has 15 amino acids.

V usage is TRBV30 and J usage is TRBJ1-3, with D hard to call. Trimming stripped 1 base from V and 4 bases from J, with 5 bases between. The CDR3 loop spans 12 amino acids. Germline V gives CDR1 GTSNPN, CDR2 SVGIG (reference sequence). DNA of the CDR3: TGTGCCTGGAGTGCGTTGGGAAACACCATATATTTT. Translated: CAWSALGNTIYF.